The 2 T cell receptor beta chains below were found in one sample sequenced in a study of OX40 agonist ivuxolimab in advanced cancers. Using immunoSEQ multiplex PCR, the repertoire was profiled, and TCRdb retains in-frame clones only, with some absent. The sample has about 93,000 clones; 94% are singletons. Sequencing was performed on CD4+ or CD8+ T cells sorted from blood, taken in a trial of the OX40 agonist ivuxolimab. The receptors stem from an adult with an advanced solid tumor such as melanoma, head and neck, liver or kidney cancer.

This chain joins TRBV7-8 and TRBJ1-6; TRBD1 might be the D (6 bases). The germline V gene has CDR1 SGHVS and CDR2 FQNEAQ. The CDR3 consists of 15 residues. V shed 6 bases and J shed 3 bases, with 12 bases lying between them. The CDR3 spells CASSSHRDYNSPLHF. For the CDR3, the DNA is TGTGCCAGCAGTAGTCACAGGGACTATAATTCACCCCTCCACTTT.

The chain employs TRBV6-1 and TRBJ2-7; maybe TRBD1 (7 bases). Per the germline V gene, CDR1 is MNHNS and CDR2 is SASEGT. The CDR3 is 16 residues long. Trimming pared 3 bases from V and 0 bases from J, leaving 15 bases between. The CDR3 spells CASSEPPGGSSYEQYF. CDR3 coding DNA: TGTGCCAGCAGTGAGCCTCCAGGGGGGAGCTCCTACGAGCAGTACTTC.